The 19 T cell receptor beta chains listed next were all sequenced from one sample in a study of T cell repertoires in cytomegalovirus infection (dated by TCRdb to between 2018 and 2020). The treatment or condition label here, explained by the study, means: in vitro stimulation with specific CMV peptide epitopes to enrich CMV-specific T cells. The instrument given in TCRdb is Illumina HiSeq 1500. TCRdb reanalyzed the raw reads on its own, using fastp at Q25 for trimming and MiXCR for clone calling, and kept in-frame beta chains. Every entry covers one CDR3 protein and lists the most common genes and DNA from its rows. The table for this sample lists approximately 990,000 distinct CDR3 sequences; about 33% of them were counted only once. The ten most abundant clones make up over 10% of the sample. Their recognized antigens are unknown. Here the sequenced sample was cultured CD8+ T cells from PBMCs, taken from culture after CMV antigen stimulation. Receptors originate from a human donor in good health (CMV status not recorded). Some clones in this sample may be carry-over from other donors' samples.

J is TRBJ2-2 and V is TRBV10-2; D is undetermined. V was clipped by 9 bases and J by 4 bases, with 15 bases between them. The CDR3 has 14 residues. Germline CDR1 and CDR2: WSHSY and SAAADI. The CDR3 coding sequence is TGCGCCAGTCAACCGGGTCAGAGCACCGGGGAGCTGTTTTTT. It translates to CASQPGQSTGELFF.

The chain carries TRBV7-9 and TRBJ2-1; TRBD2 is a possible D gene (7 bases). Germline loops: CDR1 SEHNR, CDR2 FQNEAQ (reference sequence). This CDR3 comprises 16 residues. V lost 7 bases, J lost 6 bases, and 22 bases lay in between. The CDR3 nucleotides are TGTGCCAGCAAAGCCGCGGGGGCAGGTCAGAGCAATGAGCAGTTCTTC. It yields the protein CASKAAGAGQSNEQFF.

The V gene is TRBV13, the J gene TRBJ1-6, with no clear D. CDR1 is PRHDT and CDR2 is FYEKMQ in the germline V gene (reference sequence). V gave up 5 bases and J gave up 3 bases, with 11 bases separating them. This CDR3 spans 15 amino acids. The CDR3 sequence is CASSLGRVYNSPLHF. The CDR3 nucleotides are TGTGCCAGCAGCCTCGGACGGGTCTATAATTCACCCCTCCACTTT.

A few counts support this clonotype. This sequence joins TRBV5-5 and TRBJ1-2; 11 bases agree with TRBD1. With 0 bases clipped from V and 4 bases from J, the junction kept 14 bases outside the gene matches. This CDR3 spans 19 amino acids. The germline CDR1 and CDR2 sequences are SGHKS and YYEKEE (reference sequence). CDR3 sequence: CASSLEGISQDRGLYGYTF. The CDR3 DNA follows: TGTGCCAGCAGCTTGGAGGGGATTTCACAGGACAGGGGGCTCTATGGCTACACCTTC.

This clonotype was found once. V usage is TRBV7-6 and J usage is TRBJ1-1; D is unresolved. In germline, CDR1 is SGHVS, CDR2 FNYEAQ. Trimming cost V 4 bases and J 6 bases, with 9 bases left between them. CDR3 length: 12 amino acids. The DNA for the CDR3 is TGTGCCAGCAGCTCCGCCACCTCTGAAGCTTTCTTT. This sequence encodes CASSSATSEAFF.

In this sample, this clonotype turned up a few times. The chain carries TRBV12-3 or TRBV12-4 and TRBJ2-2; TRBD1 matches 7 bases. The CDR3 runs to 15 residues. Trimming took 7 bases from V and 4 from J; bases not matched to a gene: 9. CDR3 sequence (DNA): TGTGCCAGCACCCCCGGGACAGCCACCACCGGGGAGCTGTTTTTT. Protein product: CASTPGTATTGELFF.

This clonotype was counted between two and nine times. CDR3 region: CASREVSSTDTQYF. CDR3 bases: TGTGCCAGCCGAGAAGTGTCTAGCACAGATACGCAGTATTTT. The rearrangement links TRBV7-6 to TRBJ2-3; D is ambiguous. V was cut by 8 bases and J by 0 bases, with 12 bases left in between. Germline V gene data show CDR1 as SGHVS and CDR2 as FNYEAQ. The CDR3 is made up of 14 amino acids.

The table lists this clonotype with many counts. The chain couples TRBV7-2 to TRBJ2-5; D perhaps matches TRBD1 (6 bases). Germline values: CDR1 SGHTA, CDR2 FQGNSA. V lost 4 bases, J lost 2 bases, and 11 bases lay in between. The CDR3 extends over 14 amino acids. The CDR3 here is CASSSIGGQETQYF. Written as DNA, the CDR3 is TGTGCCAGCAGCTCCATAGGGGGACAAGAGACCCAGTACTTC.

The chain links TRBV5-6 to TRBJ1-2; 7 bases align to TRBD1. The V gene's germline CDR1 is SGHDT and CDR2 YYEEEE. V shed 4 bases, J shed 0 bases, and the junction held 9 bases outside the gene matches. CDR3 length equals 16 residues. CDR3 DNA sequence: TGTGCCAGCAGCCTAATGAGGGGGCGACCTAACTATGGCTACACCTTC. It specifies CASSLMRGRPNYGYTF.

This clonotype was picked up a small number of times. V and J are TRBV19 and TRBJ2-2; 9 bases are shared with TRBD1. CDR1 LNHDA and CDR2 SQIVND come from the germline V gene (reference sequence). The CDR3 is made up of 18 amino acids. J was trimmed by 7 bases and V by 2 bases; bases with no gene match: 14. CDR3 sequence: CASSILTRDRAFIGELFF. The CDR3 coding sequence is TGTGCCAGTAGTATATTAACTCGGGACAGGGCGTTCATCGGGGAGCTGTTTTTT.

This clonotype was recorded a few times. The V call is TRBV7-3, the J call TRBJ1-5, with D tentatively TRBD1 (5 bases). The V and J ends lost 1 base and 3 bases respectively, with 7 bases between them. Germline CDR1 and CDR2: SGHTA and FQGTGA. CDR3 size: 14 residues. CDR3 nucleotides: TGTGCCAGCAGCTTAAAAGGGGTCAATCAGCCCCAGCATTTT. This gives the protein CASSLKGVNQPQHF.

This clonotype was counted a few times. This rearrangement joins TRBV10-3 to TRBJ2-1, with 15 bases that match TRBD2. Trimming removed 6 bases from V and 0 bases from J; junction bases left unmatched: 9. The CDR3 is made up of 19 amino acids. CDR1 and CDR2 (germline): ENHRY, SYGVKD. CDR3 nucleotides: TGTGCCATCAGCGGTTCCGGGACTAGCGGGGGGAGCTCCTACAATGAGCAGTTCTTC. Translation gives CAISGSGTSGGSSYNEQFF.

This clonotype has a count of ten or more. The chain couples TRBV7-2 to TRBJ2-5, with 7 bases aligning to TRBD1. CDR3 length: 15 residues. Germline V gene sequence: CDR1 SGHTA, CDR2 FQGNSA. After removal of 5 bases from V and 1 base from J, the junction contained 7 bases not matched to a gene. The CDR3 DNA sequence: TGTGCCAGCAGCGTCGACAGGGCACCCCAAGAGACCCAGTACTTC. It translates to CASSVDRAPQETQYF. The complete variable domain, with remaining parts taken from reference TRBV7-2 and TRBJ2-5, reads GAGVSQSPSNKVTEKGKDVELRCDPISGHTALYWYRQSLGQGLEFLIYFQGNSAPDKSGLPSDRFSAERTGGSVSTLTIQRTQQEDSAVYLCASSVDRAPQETQYFGPGTRLLVL.

The gene calls are TRBV6-6 and TRBJ1-5; possibly TRBD1 for D (5 bases). Trimming pared 6 bases from V and 6 bases from J, leaving 15 bases between. Germline V gene lookup returns CDR1 MNHNY and CDR2 SVGAGI (reference sequence). The CDR3 loop spans 14 amino acids. CDR3 sequence: CASRPDSNIQPQHF. CDR3 bases: TGTGCCAGCAGACCAGACAGTAACATTCAGCCCCAGCATTTT.

The V call is TRBV4-3, the J call TRBJ2-7, with D perhaps given as TRBD1 or TRBD2 (5 bases each). V was cut by 1 base and J by 1 base, with 11 bases left in between. Germline CDR1 LGHNA, CDR2 YSLEER. CDR3 length: 15 residues. DNA for the CDR3: TGCGCCAGCAGCCAAGCTGTGGGGGTTTCCTACGAGCAGTACGTC. Protein: CASSQAVGVSYEQYV.

This clonotype was detected many times. The rearrangement joins TRBV7-6 to TRBJ2-3; D is perhaps TRBD1 (6 bases). The V gene lost 5 bases and the J gene lost 1 base, with 10 bases spanning the gap. The CDR3 is made up of 14 amino acids. Germline loops: CDR1 SGHVS, CDR2 FNYEAQ. The CDR3 region is CASSRDTGTDTQYF. The CDR3 region has the DNA TGTGCCAGCAGCCGGGACACCGGCACAGATACGCAGTATTTT. The entire variable domain, with the rest obtained from reference TRBV7-6 and TRBJ2-3, is as follows: GAGVSQSPRYKVTKRGQDVALRCDPISGHVSLYWYRQALGQGPEFLTYFNYEAQQDKSGLPNDRFSAERPEGSISTLTIQRTEQRDSAMYRCASSRDTGTDTQYFGPGTRLTVL.

This rearrangement joins TRBV6-5 to TRBJ1-2, with a weak D call TRBD1 (5 bases). CDR3 length: 15 amino acids. Between the trimmed V and J ends, which lost 6 bases and 5 bases, there was a span of 19 bases. Germline assignment: CDR1 MNHEY and CDR2 SVGAGI. Written as DNA, the CDR3 is TGTGCCAGCAGGGTTAGGGGAGTTTTTGGGTATGGCTACACCTTC. Its translation is CASRVRGVFGYGYTF.

About this clonotype itself: A read error may explain this, as a much larger clone is one base away. The chain recombines TRBV7-2 with TRBJ1-2, with D possibly matching TRBD1 (5 bases). Germline V gene sequence: CDR1 SGHTA, CDR2 FQGNSA. The CDR3 runs 15 residues. The CDR3 reads CVSSPYGADGRGYTF. For the CDR3, the DNA is TGTGTCAGCAGCCCCTACGGGGCAGATGGTAGGGGCTACACCTTC.

This clonotype was recorded a few times. The chain couples TRBV10-3 to TRBJ2-5; 8 nucleotides agree with TRBD2. The trim removed 8 bases at V and 1 base at J, leaving 3 bases unmatched. CDR3 length: 13 amino acids. In germline, CDR1 is ENHRY, CDR2 SYGVKD. CDR3 nucleotide sequence: TGTGCCATCGGCGGGGGGTCCCAAGAGACCCAGTACTTC. Translated: CAIGGGSQETQYF.